One sample yielded the 24 T cell receptor beta chains listed below, sequenced in a study of neoadjuvant anti-PD-1 for oral cavity cancer. Time point reported: after neoadjuvant nivolumab, at surgical resection. The method was immunoSEQ multiplex PCR; TCRdb's version includes in-frame clones alone and lacks a portion of them. The data hold about 15,000 clones, with 40% observed a single time. Sequenced here: tumor tissue, sampled after nivolumab (anti-PD-1) treatment. The receptors derive from a person aged 35 to 85 with oral cavity squamous cell carcinoma.

The chain uses TRBV4-3 and TRBJ1-2, with D possibly TRBD1 on 6 matching bases. Looked up from germline, CDR1 is LGHNA and CDR2 is YSLEER. Trimming left V 0 bases short and J 4 bases short, with 9 bases between. The CDR3 has 14 amino acids. CDR3 nucleotides: TGCGCCAGCAGCCAAGAACGGGGGCCCTATGGCTACACCTTC. Translation: CASSQERGPYGYTF.

This chain uses TRBV6-5 with TRBJ1-5; no firm D call. CDR1 and CDR2 from the germline V gene are MNHEY and SVGAGI. V was trimmed by 6 bases and J by 6 bases, leaving 12 bases between them. The CDR3 has 13 residues. The CDR3 DNA sequence: TGTGCCAGCAGGGGTAACGTAGGTCAGCCCCAGCATTTT. Its translation is CASRGNVGQPQHF.

This clone appeared once. This chain connects TRBV11-1 to TRBJ2-7; no firm D call. This CDR3 comprises 13 residues. V lost 0 bases and J 2 bases, leaving 5 bases between the germline ends. CDR1 is SGHAT, CDR2 FQDESV, per germline (reference sequence). In DNA, the CDR3 is TGTGCCAGCAGCTTAGCTGGGACCTACGAGCAGTACTTC. This sequence encodes CASSLAGTYEQYF.

The V and J genes are TRBV7-9 and TRBJ1-4, with D possibly being TRBD1 (5 bases). Germline-derived CDR1 and CDR2 are SEHNR and FQNEAQ (reference sequence). Deletions cut 0 bases from V and 8 bases from J, with 10 bases between. The CDR3 totals 14 residues. CDR3 in amino acids: CASSLAQGVEKLFF. Written as DNA, the CDR3 is TGTGCCAGCAGCTTAGCCCAGGGAGTGGAAAAACTGTTTTTT.

J is TRBJ1-1 and V is TRBV29-1; the match to TRBD1 covers 9 bases. J lost 5 bases, V lost 5 bases, and 12 bases had no gene match. This CDR3 contains 15 residues. Germline CDR1 reads SQVTM; CDR2 reads ANQGSEA. In DNA, the CDR3 is TGCAGCGTTTCTAACCCGACAGGGGGGGGTACTGAAGCTTTCTTT. It is translated as CSVSNPTGGGTEAFF.

The chain recombines TRBV9 with TRBJ2-2; 9 bases map to TRBD1. CDR3 length: 17 amino acids. Trimming cost V 0 bases and J 4 bases; bases outside gene matches: 7. Germline lookup yields CDR1 SGDLS and CDR2 YYNGEE. The CDR3 sequence is CASSVVGTGYRTGELFF. The DNA for the CDR3 is TGTGCCAGCAGCGTAGTCGGGACAGGGTATCGCACCGGGGAGCTGTTTTTT.

In its sample, this clone was seen a few times. The gene calls are TRBV5-3 and TRBJ2-4, with TRBD1 matching over 7 bases. TRBV5-3 is sorted into the ORF group, with uncertain function. J lost 1 base, V lost 0 bases, and 4 bases had no gene match. The CDR3 is 16 amino acids. As DNA, the CDR3 is TGTGCCAGAAGCTTGGGACAGGGAAAGGCCAAAAACATTCAGTACTTC. Translated, it gives CARSLGQGKAKNIQYF.

The chain carries TRBV6-5 and TRBJ1-5; 8 nucleotides match TRBD1. The CDR3 is 14 amino acids. Unmatched junction bases numbered 4, after V lost 6 bases and J lost 3 bases. Germline V gene data show CDR1 as MNHEY and CDR2 as SVGAGI. DNA for the CDR3: TGTGCCAGCAGCAGGGGACAGGCCAATCAGCCCCAGCATTTT. As protein: CASSRGQANQPQHF.

The V and J genes are TRBV29-1 and TRBJ2-5, with D perhaps matching TRBD2 (6 bases). Germline CDR1 reads SQVTM; CDR2 reads ANQGSEA. The germline V and J ends were trimmed by 4 bases and 2 bases, with 14 bases remaining between them. The CDR3 is 14 residues long. In DNA, the CDR3 is TGCAGCGTTGCGGGGAGGCAGGGACAAGAGACCCAGTACTTC. Protein sequence: CSVAGRQGQETQYF. The whole variable domain, remainder taken from reference TRBV29-1 and TRBJ2-5, is SAVISQKPSRDICQRGTSLTIQCQVDSQVTMMFWYRQQPGQSLTLIATANQGSEATYESGFVIDKFPISRPNLTFSTLTVSNMSPEDSSIYLCSVAGRQGQETQYFGPGTRLLVL.

This sequence joins TRBV14 and TRBJ2-7, with D uncertain. The CDR3 totals 14 residues. CDR1 and CDR2 from the germline V gene are SGHDN and FVKESK. V was trimmed by 2 bases and J by 2 bases, leaving 10 bases between them. CDR3 nucleotides: TGTGCCAGCAGCCAATACACCAGAGCCTACGAGCAGTACTTC. Amino acid sequence: CASSQYTRAYEQYF.

The gene calls are TRBV10-3 and TRBJ1-2, with 7 bases identical to TRBD1. The germline CDR1 and CDR2 sequences are ENHRY and SYGVKD. The trim removed 5 bases at V and 8 bases at J, leaving 8 bases unmatched. The CDR3 extends over 13 amino acids. Here the CDR3 DNA reads TGTGCCATCAGTACAACAGGGGAGGAGGGCTACACCTTC. Translating it yields CAISTTGEEGYTF.

This clone is medium-sized by share. CDR3 loop: CASSEQWGEAFF. The CDR3 DNA sequence: TGTGCCAGCAGTGAACAGTGGGGGGAAGCTTTCTTT. The V and J genes are TRBV28 and TRBJ1-1, with a weak D call TRBD1 (5 bases). V lost 5 bases, J lost 8 bases, and 12 bases lay in between. In germline, CDR1 is MDHEN, CDR2 SYDVKM. The CDR3 is 12 amino acids.

The chain links TRBV6-5 to TRBJ2-7; 11 nucleotides agree with TRBD2. The ends lost 3 bases at V and 3 bases at J; junction bases unmatched: 4. The CDR3 totals 15 residues. Germline CDR1 reads MNHEY; CDR2 reads SVGAGI. The CDR3 protein is CASSYSGTSGYEQYF. The DNA of the CDR3 is TGTGCCAGCAGTTATTCCGGGACTAGCGGCTACGAGCAGTACTTC.

The chain employs TRBV9 and TRBJ2-3; 8 bases are shared with TRBD2. Germline CDR1 is SGDLS and CDR2 is YYNGEE. V gave up 0 bases and J gave up 0 bases; unmatched junction bases: 6. CDR3 size: 17 residues. The CDR3 DNA sequence: TGTGCCAGCAGCGTAGTCCTCACGGGGGGGAGCACAGATACGCAGTATTTT. Amino acid sequence: CASSVVLTGGSTDTQYF.

The rearrangement links TRBV6-5 to TRBJ1-1; unclear D gene. V was cut by 6 bases and J by 7 bases, with 9 bases left in between. Germline CDR1 and CDR2: MNHEY and SVGAGI. The CDR3 runs 11 residues. Here the CDR3 DNA reads TGTGCCAGCAGAAGAAAGGATGAAGCTTTCTTT. Its translation: CASRRKDEAFF.

The V gene is TRBV7-2, the J gene TRBJ2-6, with 7 bases identical to TRBD1. Germline loops: CDR1 SGHTA, CDR2 FQGNSA. Trimming took 5 bases from V and 3 from J; bases not matched to a gene: 4. The length of the CDR3 is 15 residues. CDR3 region: CASSTTGLGANVLTF. For the CDR3, the DNA is TGTGCCAGCAGCACGACAGGGCTTGGGGCCAACGTCCTGACTTTC.

This clone has just a few counts. The chain has TRBV5-1 and TRBJ1-4; unclear D gene. The CDR3 covers 15 residues. The germline V gene has CDR1 SGHRS and CDR2 YFSETQ. With 0 bases removed from V and 0 bases from J, the gap between germline ends came to 6 bases. CDR3 amino acids: CASSLEGATNEKLFF. The CDR3 DNA follows: TGCGCCAGCAGCTTGGAGGGCGCAACTAATGAAAAACTGTTTTTT.

The rearrangement joins TRBV7-2 to TRBJ2-7; TRBD1 matches at 8 bases. The CDR3 has 16 amino acids. Trimming cost V 1 base and J 2 bases; bases outside gene matches: 7. Per the germline V gene, CDR1 is SGHTA and CDR2 is FQGNSA. CDR3 sequence reads: CASSLVWTGLTYEQYF. In DNA, the CDR3 is TGTGCCAGCAGCTTAGTATGGACAGGGCTAACCTACGAGCAGTACTTC.

This clone was observed a few times. The rearrangement uses TRBV11-2 and TRBJ2-7, with unresolved D. The germline gives CDR1 SGHAT, CDR2 FQNNGV. The V end lost 5 bases, the J end lost 2 bases, and 7 bases lay between the germline ends. The CDR3 is 12 amino acids. CDR3 amino acids: CASSPQTYEQYF. CDR3 DNA sequence: TGTGCCAGCAGCCCCCAAACCTACGAGCAGTACTTC. Complete variable domain (other parts from reference TRBV11-2 and TRBJ2-7): EAGVAQSPRYKIIEKRQSVAFWCNPISGHATLYWYQQILGQGPKLLIQFQNNGVVDDSQLPKDRFSAERLKGVDSTLKIQPAKLEDSAVYLCASSPQTYEQYFGPGTRLTVT.

This clone was observed a single time. The rearrangement links TRBV9 to TRBJ1-3, with TRBD1 identical over 7 bases. With 0 bases clipped from V and 2 bases from J, the junction kept 5 bases outside the gene matches. CDR3 length equals 16 residues. Germline CDR1 SGDLS, CDR2 YYNGEE. CDR3 DNA: TGTGCCAGCAGCGTAGCTGACAGGGTAACTGGAAACACCATATATTTT. It translates to CASSVADRVTGNTIYF.

This clone was recorded a few times. The chain is built from TRBV7-2 and TRBJ2-6; the D gene is possibly TRBD1 (6 bases). Per germline, CDR1 SGHTA and CDR2 FQGNSA. The CDR3 contains 18 residues. The ends were cut back, 2 bases at V and 0 bases at J, with 14 bases in the middle. The CDR3 loop is CASSLTGPTLSGANVLTF. The CDR3 bases are TGTGCCAGCAGCTTAACAGGGCCTACTCTCTCTGGGGCCAACGTCCTGACTTTC.

The chain carries TRBV10-3 and TRBJ2-7, with D maybe TRBD1 (6 bases). Trimming pared 9 bases from V and 0 bases from J, leaving 12 bases between. The CDR3 loop spans 13 amino acids. Germline V gives CDR1 ENHRY, CDR2 SYGVKD. The chain's CDR3 is CAMRQASSYEQYF. In nucleotides, the CDR3 is TGTGCCATGAGACAGGCTAGCTCCTACGAGCAGTACTTC.

This chain joins TRBV5-8 and TRBJ2-7; D may correspond to TRBD1 or TRBD2 (5 bases each). Trimming shortened V by 4 bases and J by 2 bases, and 10 bases separated the two germline ends. In germline, CDR1 is SGHTS, CDR2 YDEGEE. This CDR3 is built from 13 residues. The CDR3 here is CASSLGRTYEQYF. The CDR3, as DNA: TGTGCCAGCAGCCTGGGACGGACCTACGAGCAGTACTTC.

The rearrangement uses TRBV10-3 and TRBJ2-1, with D perhaps matching TRBD1 (5 bases). The V gene lost 2 bases and the J gene lost 5 bases, with 7 bases spanning the gap. Looked up from germline, CDR1 is ENHRY and CDR2 is SYGVKD. The CDR3 length is 13 residues. The CDR3 loop is CAISEGANNEQFF. The CDR3 coding sequence is TGTGCCATCAGTGAGGGGGCGAACAATGAGCAGTTCTTC.